What follows are 11 T cell receptor beta chains derived from one specimen sequenced in a study of OX40 agonist ivuxolimab in advanced cancers. This table comes from immunoSEQ multiplex PCR, and its TCRdb copy is limited to in-frame clones, with some not included. The sample yields roughly 92,000 clones, 91% seen once. The sequencing here drew on CD4+ or CD8+ T cells sorted from blood, taken in a trial of the OX40 agonist ivuxolimab. The source of these receptors is an adult with an advanced solid tumor such as melanoma, head and neck, liver or kidney cancer.

This clone appeared once. The CDR3 coding sequence is TGCGCCAGCAGCTTGGCGGGCGTGACTGAAGCTTTCTTT. Protein product: CASSLAGVTEAFF. The V and J genes are TRBV5-1 and TRBJ1-1; D remains ambiguous. This CDR3 is 13 amino acids long. V lost 0 bases, J lost 5 bases, and 8 bases lay in between. The germline gives CDR1 SGHRS, CDR2 YFSETQ.

This rearrangement joins TRBV15 to TRBJ2-1; 12 bases are a match to TRBD2. V shed 1 base and J 8 bases; nucleotides not matched to a gene: 3. The germline V gene has CDR1 LNHNV and CDR2 YYDKDF (reference sequence). The CDR3 spans 15 residues. As DNA, the CDR3 is TGTGCCACCAGCAGAGGGCCTAGCGGGAGGGATGAGCAGTTCTTC. Protein: CATSRGPSGRDEQFF.

This chain connects TRBV11-3 to TRBJ1-1; 9 bases align to TRBD1. Germline V gene lookup returns CDR1 SGHNT and CDR2 YENEEA. The CDR3 extends over 16 amino acids. V was pared by 1 base and J by 4 bases, with 7 bases of the junction left unmatched. DNA for the CDR3: TGTGCCAGCAGCTTAGCTGGGACAGGGATTATCACTGAAGCTTTCTTT. It is translated as CASSLAGTGIITEAFF.

The V gene is TRBV7-3, the J gene TRBJ2-1; D call uncertain. Germline values: CDR1 SGHTA, CDR2 FQGTGA. This CDR3 is built from 18 residues. V was cut by 1 base and J by 8 bases, with 24 bases left in between. The CDR3 DNA is TGTGCCAGCAGCTTAAGACCCGTTTTAGGTCGGTTGGGCCATGAGCAGTTCTTC. This gives the protein CASSLRPVLGRLGHEQFF.

The sample holds one count of this clone. The J gene is TRBJ1-5, the V gene TRBV19, with 8 bases matching TRBD1. The CDR3 sequence is 14 residues long. Trimming cost V 6 bases and J 5 bases; bases outside gene matches: 6. Germline values: CDR1 LNHDA, CDR2 SQIVND (reference sequence). The CDR3 loop reads CASRRDRTDQPQHF. The DNA of the CDR3 is TGTGCCAGTAGAAGGGACAGGACGGATCAGCCCCAGCATTTT.

The gene calls are TRBV7-2 and TRBJ1-5; D call uncertain. This CDR3 has 12 residues. Germline values: CDR1 SGHTA, CDR2 FQGNSA. The V end lost 4 bases, the J end lost 4 bases, and 5 bases lay between the germline ends. The CDR3 region has the DNA TGTGCCAGCAGCTCACTGAATCAGCCCCAGCATTTT. Encoded protein: CASSSLNQPQHF.

The chain recombines TRBV14 with TRBJ2-7; 9 bases align to TRBD2. Trimming cost V 0 bases and J 2 bases; bases outside gene matches: 5. CDR1 and CDR2 from the germline V gene are SGHDN and FVKESK. The CDR3 runs 16 residues. The CDR3 nucleotides read TGTGCCAGCAGCCAAGATAAAGCTAGCGGGACCTACGAGCAGTACTTC. Amino acid sequence: CASSQDKASGTYEQYF.

The chain is built from TRBV7-2 and TRBJ2-5; tentatively, D is TRBD2 (5 bases). The CDR3 contains 14 residues. The germline V and J ends were trimmed by 4 bases and 5 bases, with 14 bases remaining between them. CDR1 and CDR2 (germline): SGHTA, FQGNSA. This CDR3 reads CASSYPASRETQYF. CDR3 nucleotides: TGTGCCAGCAGCTACCCGGCTAGCAGGGAGACCCAGTACTTC.

V and J are TRBV6-6 and TRBJ1-1, with D maybe TRBD1 (6 bases). This CDR3 has 14 amino acids. V was shortened by 6 bases and J by 7 bases, with 18 bases between the two germline ends. Looked up from germline, CDR1 is MNHNY and CDR2 is SVGAGI (reference sequence). The CDR3 region is CASRARTDDLEAFF. The CDR3 DNA reads TGTGCCAGCAGGGCCCGGACAGATGACCTTGAAGCTTTCTTT.

This sequence joins TRBV29-1 and TRBJ1-2; TRBD1 matches 7 bases. CDR1 is SQVTM, CDR2 ANQGSEA, per germline. The trim removed 3 bases at V and 5 bases at J, leaving 12 bases unmatched. There are 15 residues in the CDR3. CDR3 sequence: CSVDARGQGEYGYTF. The CDR3 bases are TGCAGCGTTGATGCCCGGGGCCAGGGGGAGTATGGCTACACCTTC.

The V gene is TRBV7-3, the J gene TRBJ1-2; a possible D gene is TRBD1 (6 bases). The CDR3 has 15 amino acids. Germline assignment: CDR1 SGHTA and CDR2 FQGTGA. The V end lost 5 bases, the J end lost 6 bases, and 19 bases lay between the germline ends. This CDR3 reads CASSPSAGDIDGYTF. In DNA form, the CDR3 reads TGTGCCAGCAGCCCTTCCGCAGGGGATATTGATGGCTACACCTTC.